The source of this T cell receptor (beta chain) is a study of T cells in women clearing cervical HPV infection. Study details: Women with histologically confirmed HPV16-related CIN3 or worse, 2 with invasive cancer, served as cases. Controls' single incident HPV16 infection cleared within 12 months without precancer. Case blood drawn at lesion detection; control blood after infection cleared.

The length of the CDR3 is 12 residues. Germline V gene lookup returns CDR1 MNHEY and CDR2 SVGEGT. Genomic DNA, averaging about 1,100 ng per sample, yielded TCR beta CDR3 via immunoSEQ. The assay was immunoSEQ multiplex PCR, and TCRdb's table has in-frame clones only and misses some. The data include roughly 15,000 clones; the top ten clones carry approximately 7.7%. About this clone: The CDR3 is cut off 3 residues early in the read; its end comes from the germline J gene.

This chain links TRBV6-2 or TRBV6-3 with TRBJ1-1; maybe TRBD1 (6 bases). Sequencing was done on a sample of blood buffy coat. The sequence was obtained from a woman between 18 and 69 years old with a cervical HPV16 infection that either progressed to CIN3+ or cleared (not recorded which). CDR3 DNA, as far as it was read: TGTGCCAGCAGTTATATCGACAGGGAA. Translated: CASSYIDRE. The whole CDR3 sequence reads CASSYIDREAFF.